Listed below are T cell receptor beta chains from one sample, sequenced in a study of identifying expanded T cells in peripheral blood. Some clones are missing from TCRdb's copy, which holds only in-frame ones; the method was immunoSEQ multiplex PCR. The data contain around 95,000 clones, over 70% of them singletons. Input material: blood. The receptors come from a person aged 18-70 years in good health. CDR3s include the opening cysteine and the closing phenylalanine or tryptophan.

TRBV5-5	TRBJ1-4	CASSLTPPHGPNEKLFF
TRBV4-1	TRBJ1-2	CASSQQTNYGYTF
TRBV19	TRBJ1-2	CASSLTGGEGNYGYTF
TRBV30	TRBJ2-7	CAWRHHEQYF
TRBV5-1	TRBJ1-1	CASSPDPGRVVGAFF
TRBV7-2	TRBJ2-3	CASSLRGAYTTDTQYF
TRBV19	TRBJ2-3	CASSDRTLTDTQYF
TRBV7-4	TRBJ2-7	CASSFKGTELSEQYF
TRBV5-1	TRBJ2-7	CASSLGAGIYEQYF
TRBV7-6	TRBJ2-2	CASSPTGGASTGELFF
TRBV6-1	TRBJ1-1	CASSEISVTEAFF
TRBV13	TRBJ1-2	CASSLGRTLGGYTF
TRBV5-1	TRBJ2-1	CASSLGAGVANEQFF
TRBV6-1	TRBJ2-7	CASSVESSYEQYF
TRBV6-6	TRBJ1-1	CASSPDRRLGAFF
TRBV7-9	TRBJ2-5	CASSLSGQRQETQYF
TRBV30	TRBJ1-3	CAWSLGNDGNTIYF
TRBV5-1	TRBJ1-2	CASTEGTGSYGYTF
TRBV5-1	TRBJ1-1	CASSLAGTENTEAFF
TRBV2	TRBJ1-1	CASSVYRGNTEAFF
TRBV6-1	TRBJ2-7	CASGQVSYEQYF
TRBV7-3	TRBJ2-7	CASSLQNTRFHEQYF
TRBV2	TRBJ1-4	CASLQGIHPVYEKLFF
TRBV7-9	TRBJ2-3	CASSLVAVLAASTDTQYF
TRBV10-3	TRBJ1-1	CAISEPVSGILNTEAFF
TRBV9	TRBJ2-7	CASSEGQGNYEQYF
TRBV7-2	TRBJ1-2	CASRLPGGQGRLGYTF
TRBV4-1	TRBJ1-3	CASSQTPDRGTGNTIYF
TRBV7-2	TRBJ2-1	CASSQTGTSGIDEQFF
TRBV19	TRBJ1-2	CASSTRPGQKDGYTF
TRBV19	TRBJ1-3	CASIPDRVYGNTIYF
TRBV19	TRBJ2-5	CASSNTGGRLSQYF
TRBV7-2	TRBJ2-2	CASSWTSQNTGELFF
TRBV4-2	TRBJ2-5	CASSQDLSRETQYF
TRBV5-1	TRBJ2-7	CASSQWMEGTYEQYF
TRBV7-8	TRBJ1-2	CASSLYGVRGSEWHGYTF
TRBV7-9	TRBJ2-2	CASRRQKTGGRTGELFF
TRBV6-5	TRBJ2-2	CASSYSKPGGTGELFF
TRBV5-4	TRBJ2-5	CASSFSGLPQETQYF
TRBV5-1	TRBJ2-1	CASSPTSGGAGNEQFF
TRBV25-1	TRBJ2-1	CASSKNSPPYNEQFF
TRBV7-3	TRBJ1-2	CASSPTGQSNYGYTF
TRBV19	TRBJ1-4	CASSGGQFNEKLFF